Reported below is one T cell receptor (beta chain). What it recognizes is unknown. The record originates from a study of response to subunit inactivated influenza vaccine. TCRdb itself ran the RT-PCR reads through MiXCR, one entry per CDR3 protein. The table includes 610,000 or so distinct CDR3 sequences, less than 15% detected once. This CDR3 has 16 residues. V lost 5 bases, J lost 1 base, and 8 bases stayed unmatched. In germline, CDR1 is SEHNR, CDR2 FQNEAQ (reference sequence). Whole-study findings and limits: Few new T cells, the authors suggested, are recruited by each seasonal influenza vaccination.

Source: PBMCs from blood, taken 11 to 12 days after vaccination. This receptor was obtained from a man in his forties or fifties who received an inactivated influenza vaccine. The chain uses TRBV7-9 and TRBJ2-7, with TRBD1 identical over 10 bases. The CDR3 DNA sequence: TGTGCCAGCAGCCGCGGGACAGGGGACGTTTCCTACGAGCAGTACTTC. It specifies CASSRGTGDVSYEQYF.